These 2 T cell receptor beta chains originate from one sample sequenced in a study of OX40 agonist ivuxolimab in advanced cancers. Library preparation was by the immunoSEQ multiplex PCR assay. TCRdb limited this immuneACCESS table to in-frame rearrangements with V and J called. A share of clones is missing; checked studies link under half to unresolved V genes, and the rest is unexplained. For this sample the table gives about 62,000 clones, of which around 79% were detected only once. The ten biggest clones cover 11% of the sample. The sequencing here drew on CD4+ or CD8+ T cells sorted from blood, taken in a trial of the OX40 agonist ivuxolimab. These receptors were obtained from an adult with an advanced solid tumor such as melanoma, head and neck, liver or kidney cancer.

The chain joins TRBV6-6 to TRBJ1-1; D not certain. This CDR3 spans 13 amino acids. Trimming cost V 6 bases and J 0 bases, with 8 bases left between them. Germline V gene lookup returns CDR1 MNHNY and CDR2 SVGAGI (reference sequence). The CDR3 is CASRQSMNTEAFF. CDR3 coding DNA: TGTGCCAGCAGGCAATCCATGAACACTGAAGCTTTCTTT.

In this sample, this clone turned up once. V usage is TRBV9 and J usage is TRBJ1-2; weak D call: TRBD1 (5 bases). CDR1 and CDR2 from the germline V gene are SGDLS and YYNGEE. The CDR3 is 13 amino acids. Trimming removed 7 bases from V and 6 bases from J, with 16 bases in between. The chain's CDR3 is CASGRDRLDGYTF. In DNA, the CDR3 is TGTGCCAGCGGGCGGGACCGGCTTGATGGCTACACCTTC.